The T cell receptor beta chain under discussion was sequenced for a study of T-cell reconstitution after alpha-beta-depleted transplantation in children. Germline V gives CDR1 SGHRS, CDR2 YFSETQ. The CDR3 loop spans 13 amino acids. Trimming cost V 0 bases and J 5 bases, with 7 bases left between them. Only a few counts were recorded for this clonotype. Its antigen remains unidentified. Study findings and constraints: Some patients showed high day-60 TCRbeta diversity, which derived from surviving recipient T cells and thymic progenitors. Counts and diversity of T cells one year after transplant came mostly from newly produced T cells. Several hundred expanded graft clones reportedly supplied alpha-beta T cells about two months after transplant.

Using unique molecular identifiers, the investigators prepared the TCRbeta library. TCRdb analysed the PCR reads with MiXCR anew, one entry per CDR3 protein. The table has 250,000 to 350,000 distinct CDR3 sequences, approximately 23% seen once. This chain links TRBV5-1 with TRBJ2-3; the D is unclear. The source is a male patient younger than 18 who had a stem cell transplant for acute lymphoblastic leukemia, so the T cells may come from the graft donor. This specimen consisted of PBMCs, mostly from graft donor cells, obtained 180 days after TCRalphabeta/CD19-depleted stem cell transplant. CDR3 in DNA: TGCGCCAGCAGCTTGGGACACGGAGATACGCAGTATTTT. Amino acid sequence: CASSLGHGDTQYF.